This TCR beta chain appears in the sequencing data of a study of blood T cells in healthy people across ages (dated by TCRdb to between 2014 and 2017). Concerning the study at large: Template switching captured roughly one uniquely barcoded TCR beta cDNA molecule per two T cells in model experiments. Two additional independent replicas of 1 million unique cDNA reads from the same blood draw were analyzed for two donors (one aged 18 to 29 and one aged 80 or older). The donors were divided into four age groups: young (average approximately 17 years), middle-aged (about 41), aged (about 60) and long-lived (nearly 85). To avoid experimental bias, donors of different ages were distributed randomly across sequencing lanes. The study measured age-related changes in TCR beta repertoire diversity using deep sequencing normalized with unique cDNA molecular identifiers. What the work shows at the level of the full study, not this receptor alone: Conclusive comparison of naive and antigen-experienced compartments was prevented by the profiling of bulk unsorted PBMCs. A strong correlation was found between observed TCR beta diversity and the percentage of naive T cells measured by flow cytometry. Estimates of total diversity from one million sequenced T cells were regarded as lower bounds and underestimates. Compared with the aged group, more naive CD4+ T cells, fewer expanded clones and increased TCR diversity were shown by the long-lived group, suggesting age selection. Observed TCR beta diversity per million T cells fell roughly linearly with age, and a significant reduction was already apparent by age roughly 40. Because donor CMV infection status was unknown, age-related changes in expanded clonotypes were potentially confounded.

A remark on this clonotype: Its specific antigen is unknown. The record has no base qualities; no much larger clone is one base away.

Libraries were built with 5' RACE. Sequencing used an Illumina HiSeq 2500. A second PCR of about 6 to 11 cycles was performed with a sample-barcoded 5' primer and a J-beta primer mix. Each TCR beta cDNA molecule received a unique molecular identifier from a template-switch 5' adaptor carrying 12 random nucleotides. Each sample yielded at least 2.5 million CDR3-containing paired-end reads. First-strand cDNA was synthesized from all RNA with the Mint cDNA synthesis kit, primed by a TRBC-specific oligonucleotide. All cDNA was treated with uracil-DNA glycosylase and then went through a first 18-cycle PCR with the universal primers M1SS and BC2_uni_R. Under the source paper's analysis protocol: Each sample was normalized by randomly selecting 1 million high-quality reads, each carrying a distinct molecular identifier. Instead of being binned into consensus sequences, reads that shared molecular identifiers were thrown out. MiTCR, set to a Q25 quality threshold and the strictest error-elimination algorithm, was used for CDR3 identification, clonotype clustering and error correction. A nonparametric unseen species model using Euler transformation provided a lower-bound estimate of total TCR beta diversity. The public reads were reprocessed in TCRdb via fastp at Q25 and MiXCR, keeping in-frame beta chains. Every distinct CDR3 protein forms one entry, paired with its most common genes and DNA. TCRdb, not the authors, supplied the V and J calls. The sample table holds hundreds of thousands of distinct CDR3 sequences, of which roughly 43% were seen once. The ten largest account for about 32% of the sample.

Donors were under 40 systemically healthy Caucasian individuals from Russia aged roughly 6 to 100 years. About 9.1 milliliters of peripheral blood were collected from each donor into EDTA-treated Vacutainer tubes. Ficoll-Paque density-gradient centrifugation was used to isolate PBMCs, with at least 6 million per sample. Trizol reagent was used to extract total RNA from PBMCs, with at least 5.5 micrograms per sample. The percentages of naive CD45RAhigh/CD27high T cells were determined by flow cytometry on a PBMC aliquot from every donor. This receptor was taken from an elderly man in good health. What was sequenced was blood.

The DNA is as follows: TGTGCCAGCAGCTTAGCTGGCGGGGAGCTGTTTTTT. This yields the protein CASSLAGGELFF. The rearrangement joined TRBV7-3 to TRBJ2-2; a confident D gene designation cannot be given. V was cut back by 2 bases and J by 7 bases, leaving a gap of 5 bases between them. In the germline V gene, CDR1 corresponds to SGHTA and CDR2 to FQGTGA. The CDR3 contains 12 residues, cysteine and phenylalanine counted. The CDR3 DNA has 36 bases and is translated from base 1.